This T cell receptor (beta chain) appears in the sequencing data of a study of patients and donors after allogeneic stem cell transplantation. TCRdb reprocessed the RT-PCR reads with MiXCR, giving one entry per CDR3 protein. The sample shows about 96,000 distinct CDR3 sequences, under 50% of them seen only once. Trimming cost V 0 bases and J 0 bases; bases outside gene matches: 8. Germline lookup yields CDR1 LGHNA and CDR2 YSLEER. The CDR3 extends over 21 amino acids. The genes are TRBV4-3 and TRBJ2-1; 16 nucleotides align to TRBD2. The receptor's source is a human donor who was either an allogeneic HSCT recipient or a stem cell or donor lymphocyte infusion donor (not recorded which). It is not recorded whose cells these are; they may come from a transplant donor. Sequencing used blood, either unsorted or a sorted T cell fraction (not recorded which). Here the CDR3 reads CASSQDRGLAGGQSSYNEQFF. The CDR3 DNA reads TGCGCCAGCAGCCAAGATAGGGGACTAGCGGGAGGGCAGAGCTCCTACAATGAGCAGTTCTTC.